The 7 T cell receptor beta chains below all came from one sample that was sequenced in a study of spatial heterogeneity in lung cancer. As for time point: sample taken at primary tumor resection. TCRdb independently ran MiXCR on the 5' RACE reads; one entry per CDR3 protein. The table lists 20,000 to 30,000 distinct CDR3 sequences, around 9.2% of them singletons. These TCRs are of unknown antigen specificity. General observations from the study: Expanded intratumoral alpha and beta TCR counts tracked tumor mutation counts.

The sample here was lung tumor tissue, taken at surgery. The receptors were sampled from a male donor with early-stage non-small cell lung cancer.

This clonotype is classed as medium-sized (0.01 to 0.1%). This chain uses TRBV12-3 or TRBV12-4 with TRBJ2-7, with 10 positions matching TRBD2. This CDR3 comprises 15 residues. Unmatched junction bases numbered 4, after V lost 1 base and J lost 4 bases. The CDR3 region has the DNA TGTGCCAGCAGTTTAGGACTAGCGGGTCTTTACGAGCAGTACTTC. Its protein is CASSLGLAGLYEQYF.

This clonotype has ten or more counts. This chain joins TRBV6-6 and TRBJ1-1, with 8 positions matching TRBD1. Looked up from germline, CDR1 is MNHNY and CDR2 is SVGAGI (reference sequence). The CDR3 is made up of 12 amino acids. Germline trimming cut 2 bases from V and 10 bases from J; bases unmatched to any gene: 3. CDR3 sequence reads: CASSYAGGVAFF. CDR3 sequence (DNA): TGTGCCAGCAGTTACGCAGGGGGCGTAGCTTTCTTT.

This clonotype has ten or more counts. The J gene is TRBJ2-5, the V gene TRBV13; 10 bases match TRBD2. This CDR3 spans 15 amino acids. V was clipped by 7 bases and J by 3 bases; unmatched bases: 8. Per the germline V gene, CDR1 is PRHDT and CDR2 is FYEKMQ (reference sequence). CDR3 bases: TGTGCCAGCAACACTCATGGACTAGCGGAAGAGACCCAGTACTTC. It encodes CASNTHGLAEETQYF.

As DNA, the CDR3 is TGTGCCTCCGGACTAGCGTGGGATACGCAGTATTTT. Protein: CASGLAWDTQYF. The chain employs TRBV30 and TRBJ2-3, with 9 positions matching TRBD2. This CDR3 is 12 amino acids long. V trimming: 7 bases; J trimming: 6 bases; junction bases outside the gene matches: 5. CDR1 and CDR2 from the germline V gene are GTSNPN and SVGIG (reference sequence).

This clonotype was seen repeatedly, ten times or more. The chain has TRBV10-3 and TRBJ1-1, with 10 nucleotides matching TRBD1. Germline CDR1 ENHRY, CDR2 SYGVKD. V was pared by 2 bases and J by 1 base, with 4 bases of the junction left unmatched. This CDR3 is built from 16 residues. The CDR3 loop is CAISEATGGGNTEAFF. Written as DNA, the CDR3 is TGTGCCATCAGTGAGGCGACAGGGGGCGGGAACACTGAAGCTTTCTTT.

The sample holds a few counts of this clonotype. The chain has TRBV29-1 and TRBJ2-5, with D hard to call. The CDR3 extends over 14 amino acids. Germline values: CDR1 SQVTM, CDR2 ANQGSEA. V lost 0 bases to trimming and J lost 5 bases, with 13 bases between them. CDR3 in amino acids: CSVEDRWGRETQYF. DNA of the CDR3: TGCAGCGTTGAAGATCGGTGGGGAAGGGAGACCCAGTACTTC.

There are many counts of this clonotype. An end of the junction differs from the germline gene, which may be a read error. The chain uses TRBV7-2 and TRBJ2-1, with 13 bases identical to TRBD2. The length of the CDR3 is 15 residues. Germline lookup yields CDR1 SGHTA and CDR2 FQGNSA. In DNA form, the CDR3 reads TGTGCCAGCAACTTACGGACTAGCGGGGGCCCCGAGCAGTTCTTC. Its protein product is CASNLRTSGGPEQFF.